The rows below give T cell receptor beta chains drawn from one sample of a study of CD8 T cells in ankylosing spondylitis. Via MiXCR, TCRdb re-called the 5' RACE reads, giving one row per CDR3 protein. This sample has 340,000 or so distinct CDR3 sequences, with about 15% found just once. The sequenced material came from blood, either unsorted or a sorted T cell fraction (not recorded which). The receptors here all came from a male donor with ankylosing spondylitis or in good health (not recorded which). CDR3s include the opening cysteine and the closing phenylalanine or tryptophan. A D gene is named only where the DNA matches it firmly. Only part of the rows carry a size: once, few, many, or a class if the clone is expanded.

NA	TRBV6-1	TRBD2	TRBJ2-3	TGTGCCAGCAGACCGTTTAGCGGGGGGAACACAGATACGCAGTATTTT	CASRPFSGGNTDTQYF
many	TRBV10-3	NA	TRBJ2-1	TGTGCCATCAGTGGCTCAGATGAGCAGTTCTTC	CAISGSDEQFF
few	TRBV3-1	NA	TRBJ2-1	TGTGCCAGCAGCCAAGCCGGCCCGTCGCGGCTGTTCTTC	CASSQAGPSRLFF
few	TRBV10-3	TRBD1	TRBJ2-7	TGTGCCACAAGACAGGGCTCCTACGAGCAGTACTTC	CATRQGSYEQYF
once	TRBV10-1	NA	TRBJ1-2	TGCGCCAGCAGCCCGGGGGCGACATATGGCTACACCTTC	CASSPGATYGYTF
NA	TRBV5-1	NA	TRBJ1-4	TGCGCCAGCACCGCTACAACTAATGAAAAACTGTTTTTT	CASTATTNEKLFF
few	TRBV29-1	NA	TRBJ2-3	TGCAGCGTTGTTAACCGGGTGCAGTATTTT	CSVVNRVQYF
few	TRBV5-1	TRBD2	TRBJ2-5	TGCGCCAGCACCAAGCAGAGGGAGGGACAGACCCAGTACTTC	CASTKQREGQTQYF
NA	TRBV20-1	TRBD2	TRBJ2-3	TGCAGTGCCAGCGGGAGTCCCGGGGTGTTAGGTACGCAGTATTTT	CSASGSPGVLGTQYF
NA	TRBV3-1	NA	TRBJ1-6	TGTGCCAGCAGCCTTGGAGCCTCACCCCTCCACTTT	CASSLGASPLHF
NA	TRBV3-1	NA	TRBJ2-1	TGTGCCAGCAGCCAAGGGGTCCCTGGCTCTTCCTACAATGAGCAGTTCTTC	CASSQGVPGSSYNEQFF
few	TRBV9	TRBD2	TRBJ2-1	TGTGCCAGCAGCGTAGAAATTAGCGGGGACTCCTACAATGAGCAGTTCTTC	CASSVEISGDSYNEQFF
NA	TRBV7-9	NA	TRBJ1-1	TGTGCCAGCAGCTCCCCCGGCGCTGAAGCTTTCTTT	CASSSPGAEAFF
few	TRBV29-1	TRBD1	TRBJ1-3	TGCAGCGCCTGGGACAGCAGCTCTGGAAACACCATATATTTT	CSAWDSSSGNTIYF
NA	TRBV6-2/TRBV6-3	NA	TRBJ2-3	TGTGCCAGCAACCCAACGGGGGCCACAGATACGCAGTATTTT	CASNPTGATDTQYF
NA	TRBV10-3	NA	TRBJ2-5	TGTGCCATCAGTGAGTCGCCAGGTGGAGAGACCCAGTACTTC	CAISESPGGETQYF
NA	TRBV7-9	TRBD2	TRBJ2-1	TGTGCCAGCAGCCCTAGCGGAGGGCGGGCATACAGCGAGCAGTTCTTC	CASSPSGGRAYSEQFF
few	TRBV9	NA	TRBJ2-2	TGTGCCAGCAGCGTAGGGAGGACCCGGAACACCGGGGAGCTGTTTTTT	CASSVGRTRNTGELFF
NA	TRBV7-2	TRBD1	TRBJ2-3	TGTGCCAGCAGCCGAACGGCGAACTCCAGGGGGCATACGCAGTATTTT	CASSRTANSRGHTQYF
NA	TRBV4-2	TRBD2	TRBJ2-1	TGTGCCAGCAGCCAAGAAAGGGGCGGGGGCTCCTACAATGAGCAGTTCTTC	CASSQERGGGSYNEQFF
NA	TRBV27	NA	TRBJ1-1	TGTGCCAGCAGTTCTGGGGCGAGGAGCGCTGAAGCTTTCTTT	CASSSGARSAEAFF
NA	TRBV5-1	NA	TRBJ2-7	TGCGCCAGCAGCTTGCAACCCACAGGGCTCTCCTACGAGCAGTACTTC	CASSLQPTGLSYEQYF
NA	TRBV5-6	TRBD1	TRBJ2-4	TGTGCCAGCAGCTTTAGGGGGACAGGGATAGCCAAAAACATTCAGTACTTC	CASSFRGTGIAKNIQYF
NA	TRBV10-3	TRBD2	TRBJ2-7	TGTGCCATCAGTGAGAGGCTAGCGGGGAGCTCCTACGAGCAGTACTTC	CAISERLAGSSYEQYF
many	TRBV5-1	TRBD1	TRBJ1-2	TGCGCCAGCAGCCCAAAAGGACAGGGAGACACCTTC	CASSPKGQGDTF
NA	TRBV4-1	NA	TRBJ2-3	TGCGCCAGCAGCCAGGCAGGGGCGGGGAGCACAGATACGCAGTATTTT	CASSQAGAGSTDTQYF
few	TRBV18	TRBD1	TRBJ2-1	TGTGCCAGCGGAGCAGGGGGCAATGAGCAGTTCTTC	CASGAGGNEQFF
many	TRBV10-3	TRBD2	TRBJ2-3	TGTGCCATCAGATTAGCGGGAGGGCCCCCAGATACGCAGTATTTT	CAIRLAGGPPDTQYF
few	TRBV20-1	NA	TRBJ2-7	TGCAGTGCTTCGGACGGTTACGAGCAGTACTTC	CSASDGYEQYF
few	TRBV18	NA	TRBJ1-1	TGTGCCAGCTCACCCGTCCTGGGGATGGCTTTCTTT	CASSPVLGMAFF
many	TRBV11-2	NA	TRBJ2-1	TGTGCCAGCAGTCTGGACCTATACAATGAGCAGTTCTTC	CASSLDLYNEQFF
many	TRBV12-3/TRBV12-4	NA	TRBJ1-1	TGTGCCAGCACCTCCGAGATGGGGCTAGGAGGCATGAACACTGAAGCTTTCTTT	CASTSEMGLGGMNTEAFF
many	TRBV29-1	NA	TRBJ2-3	TGCAGCGCCCTAGGACCCACAGATACGCAGTATTTT	CSALGPTDTQYF
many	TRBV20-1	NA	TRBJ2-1	TGCAGTGCTAGTAACAGTAATGAGCAGTTCTTC	CSASNSNEQFF
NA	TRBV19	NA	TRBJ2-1	TGTGCCAGTAGTGGGCTAGGTCGCTCGGATGAGCAGTTCTTC	CASSGLGRSDEQFF
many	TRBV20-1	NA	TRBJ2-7	TGCAGTGCTAAATCCGGAGACAGGCCACTTTTCTTC	CSAKSGDRPLFF
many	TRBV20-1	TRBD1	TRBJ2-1	TGCAGTGCTAGAGATGGACAGGGTGCCTACAATGAGCAGTTCTTC	CSARDGQGAYNEQFF
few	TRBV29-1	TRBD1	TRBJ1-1	TGCAGCGTTGGCACAGGGGGCCGGGCCACTGAAGCTTTCTTT	CSVGTGGRATEAFF
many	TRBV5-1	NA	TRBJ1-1	TGCGCCAGCAGCGTCGGGGTGAACACTGAAGCTTTCTTT	CASSVGVNTEAFF
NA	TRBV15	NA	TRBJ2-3	TGTGCCACCAGCAGAGATCTTACCTCAAATACGCAGTATTTT	CATSRDLTSNTQYF
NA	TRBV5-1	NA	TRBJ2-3	TGCGCCAGCGCTTTGGGAAGCCGCACAGATACGCAGTATTTT	CASALGSRTDTQYF
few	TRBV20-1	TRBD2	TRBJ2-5	TGCAGTGCTAGAGATGGGTCTAGCGGGGGGACCCAAGAGACCCAGTACTTC	CSARDGSSGGTQETQYF